This TCR beta chain was obtained from a study of blood T cell repertoires in COVID-19. Overall study: From T cells, B-cell-depleted T cells, or PBMCs came the material, which was cDNA or gDNA.

CDR1 and CDR2 from the germline V gene are MNHEY and SMNVEV (reference sequence). The trim removed 6 bases at V and 5 bases at J, leaving 10 bases unmatched. The CDR3 spans 15 residues. Some clones are missing from TCRdb's copy, which holds only in-frame ones; the method was immunoSEQ multiplex PCR. This table has approximately 250,000 clones, about nine tenths appearing once. The receptor was derived from a man between 35 and 55 years old with active or convalescent COVID-19. Sequencing was performed on peripheral blood. The chain employs TRBV27 and TRBJ2-5; 9 positions match TRBD1. CDR3 DNA sequence: TGTGCCAGCAGCTCCGGGGACAGGGATTTGGAGACCCAGTACTTC. This codes for CASSSGDRDLETQYF.